This entry concerns a single TCR beta chain. The sample originates from a study of blood T cell repertoires in COVID-19. Some clones are missing from TCRdb's copy, which holds only in-frame ones; the method was immunoSEQ multiplex PCR. The data show some 150,000 clones, about 86% seen once. Trimming took 7 bases from V and 2 from J, leaving 12 bases between them. The CDR3 has 14 amino acids. Per germline, CDR1 SGHRS and CDR2 YFSETQ. This sequence joins TRBV5-1 and TRBJ2-2; the D gene is possibly TRBD2 (5 bases). This TCR derives from an elderly woman with acute or convalescent COVID-19. Sequenced: peripheral blood. CDR3 loop: CASLLGENTGELFF. The CDR3 bases are TGCGCCAGCCTGCTCGGGGAAAACACCGGGGAGCTGTTTTTT.